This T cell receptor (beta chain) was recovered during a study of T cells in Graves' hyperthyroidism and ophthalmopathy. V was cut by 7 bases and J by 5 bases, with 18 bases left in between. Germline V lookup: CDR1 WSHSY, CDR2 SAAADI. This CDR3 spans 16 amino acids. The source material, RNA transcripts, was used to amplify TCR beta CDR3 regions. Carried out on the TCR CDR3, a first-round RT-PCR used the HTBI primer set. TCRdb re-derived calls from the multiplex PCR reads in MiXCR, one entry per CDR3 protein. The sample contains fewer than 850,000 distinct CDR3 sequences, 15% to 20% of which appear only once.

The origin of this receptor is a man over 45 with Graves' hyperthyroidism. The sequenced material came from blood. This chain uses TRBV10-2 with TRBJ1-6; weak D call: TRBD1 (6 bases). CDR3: CASKSNPGQNNSPLHF. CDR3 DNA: TGCGCCAGCAAGTCCAATCCGGGACAAAATAATTCACCCCTCCACTTT.